A single T cell receptor (beta chain) is shown here with its context. A multiplex PCR was run with 60 Vbeta primers and 13 Jbeta primers. Generated by immunoSEQ multiplex PCR, the TCRdb table keeps only in-frame clones and is missing some. Its table records around 40,000 clones. This CDR3 is 16 amino acids long. Germline CDR1 and CDR2: MNHEY and SVGAGI. Trimming cost V 0 bases and J 4 bases, with 10 bases left between them. This sample was taken from a study of cytomegalovirus exposure and HLA in healthy donors. The chain joins TRBV6-5 to TRBJ2-6; tentatively, D is TRBD2 (5 bases). This receptor was taken from a man younger than 40 in good health and CMV-seronegative. The source material was PBMCs. CDR3 sequence reads: CASSYSGVTGANVLTF. The CDR3 DNA is TGTGCCAGCAGTTACTCCGGGGTCACCGGGGCCAACGTCCTGACTTTC.